Listed here are 5 T cell receptor beta chains from one sample, sequenced in a study of CD8+ T cells in alopecia areata. RNA, once extracted, was reverse transcribed into cDNA for use as the sequencing template. The repertoire was sequenced with immunoSEQ multiplex PCR; TCRdb's copy has only in-frame clones and lacks some. The repertoire consists of approximately 190,000 clones, with over 45% occurring once and the leading ten covering roughly 5.8%. The treatment is: oral pan-JAK inhibitor, 5-10 mg twice daily. Sample: CD4+ T cells sorted from blood, taken at week 24, from a patient treated with tofacitinib. Every receptor here comes from a human donor with alopecia areata.

In this sample, this clone turned up once. This chain joins TRBV30 and TRBJ1-5; D not resolved. This CDR3 region has 13 residues. The ends were cut back, 3 bases at V and 3 bases at J, with 9 bases in the middle. Germline V gives CDR1 GTSNPN, CDR2 SVGIG (reference sequence). The CDR3 sequence is CAWSPGNNQPQHF. In DNA, the CDR3 is TGTGCCTGGAGCCCGGGTAACAATCAGCCCCAGCATTTT.

In its sample, this clone was seen a few times. The chain uses TRBV5-1 and TRBJ2-7; 9 bases align to TRBD1. CDR1 is SGHRS and CDR2 is YFSETQ in the germline V gene. The CDR3 is made up of 18 amino acids. Germline trimming cut 1 base from V and 1 base from J; bases unmatched to any gene: 12. The DNA of the CDR3 is TGCGCCAGCAGCTTGCCGGGACAGGGTAATGAATGGTCCTACGAGCAGTACTTC. Residues: CASSLPGQGNEWSYEQYF. Full variable domain (outside the CDR3, taken from reference TRBV5-1 and TRBJ2-7): KAGVTQTPRYLIKTRGQQVTLSCSPISGHRSVSWYQQTPGQGLQFLFEYFSETQRNKGNFPGRFSGRQFSNSRSEMNVSTLELGDSALYLCASSLPGQGNEWSYEQYFGPGTRLTVT.

The J gene is TRBJ2-3, the V gene TRBV7-2; TRBD1 might be the D (5 bases). The CDR3 loop spans 13 amino acids. CDR1 and CDR2 from the germline V gene are SGHTA and FQGNSA. The V end was cut by 5 bases, the J end by 3 bases, with 9 bases between. This CDR3 is CASSQSGTDTQYF. The CDR3 region has the DNA TGTGCCAGCAGCCAATCAGGGACAGATACGCAGTATTTT.

V is TRBV9 and J is TRBJ1-4; TRBD1 might be the D (5 bases). The ends were cut back, 4 bases at V and 0 bases at J, with 10 bases in the middle. CDR1 and CDR2 from the germline V gene are SGDLS and YYNGEE. The CDR3 runs 15 residues. The DNA of the CDR3 is TGTGCCAGCAGCTTTACACAGGCAACTAATGAAAAACTGTTTTTT. This codes for CASSFTQATNEKLFF. Together with reference TRBV9 and TRBJ1-4, the CDR3 gives the full variable domain: DSGVTQTPKHLITATGQRVTLRCSPRSGDLSVYWYQQSLDQGLQFLIQYYNGEERAKGNILERFSAQQFPDLHSELNLSSLELGDSALYFCASSFTQATNEKLFFGSGTQLSVL.

The table lists this clone with a count of one. The rearrangement joins TRBV2 to TRBJ1-2; tentatively, D is TRBD1 (6 bases). The CDR3 runs to 13 residues. The V end lost 8 bases, the J end lost 4 bases, and 14 bases lay between the germline ends. Germline values: CDR1 SNHLY, CDR2 FYNNEI. The DNA for the CDR3 is TGTGCCAGCCAACTCATAGGGGGCTATGGCTACACCTTC. It specifies CASQLIGGYGYTF.